The rows below give T cell receptor beta chains drawn from one sample of a study of control samples from healthy donors and cancer patients. Data came from immunoSEQ multiplex PCR; TCRdb stores just in-frame clones and leaves some out. The repertoire consists of 120,000 or so clones, with more than 75% occurring once and the leading ten covering 2.5% to 3.5%. Input material: blood. The receptors originated from a man between 60 and 75 years old in good health. Both conserved end residues are part of each CDR3. Each record gives: V gene, D gene, J gene, clone size, CDR3 protein, CDR3 DNA. A D gene is named only where the DNA matches it firmly. Clone sizes are given selectively: once, few, many, or a class where the clone is expanded.

V gene: TRBV7-9; D gene: NA; J gene: TRBJ1-2; clone size: NA; CDR3 protein: CASSLALGGNYGYTF; CDR3 DNA: TGTGCCAGCAGCTTAGCGCTCGGAGGGAACTATGGCTACACCTTC
V gene: TRBV19; D gene: NA; J gene: TRBJ1-2; clone size: NA; CDR3 protein: CASSIARGSYYGYTF; CDR3 DNA: TGTGCCAGTAGTATCGCAAGGGGCTCATACTATGGCTACACCTTC
V gene: TRBV7-9; D gene: NA; J gene: TRBJ2-3; clone size: NA; CDR3 protein: CASSYAGVGTDTQYF; CDR3 DNA: TGTGCCAGCAGCTACGCAGGGGTGGGGACAGATACGCAGTATTTT
V gene: TRBV28; D gene: NA; J gene: TRBJ1-4; clone size: NA; CDR3 protein: CASSLNEKLFF; CDR3 DNA: TGTGCCAGCAGCCTTAATGAAAAACTGTTTTTT
V gene: TRBV7-7; D gene: TRBD1; J gene: TRBJ1-1; clone size: once; CDR3 protein: CASSPRQGVRAFF; CDR3 DNA: TGTGCTAGCAGCCCTAGACAGGGCGTTCGAGCTTTCTTT
V gene: TRBV10-2; D gene: TRBD1; J gene: TRBJ1-6; clone size: NA; CDR3 protein: CASDVGQYNSPLHF; CDR3 DNA: TGCGCCAGCGACGTGGGACAGTATAATTCACCCCTCCACTTT
V gene: TRBV3-1/TRBV3-2; D gene: NA; J gene: TRBJ2-7; clone size: NA; CDR3 protein: CASSQDGYSYEQYF; CDR3 DNA: TGTGCCAGCAGCCAAGATGGGTACTCCTACGAGCAGTACTTC
V gene: TRBV19; D gene: TRBD1; J gene: TRBJ1-1; clone size: NA; CDR3 protein: CASSWGTGGAGTEAFF; CDR3 DNA: TGTGCCAGTAGCTGGGGGACAGGGGGCGCCGGCACTGAAGCTTTCTTT
V gene: TRBV3-1/TRBV3-2; D gene: NA; J gene: TRBJ1-1; clone size: NA; CDR3 protein: CASSLGTANTEAFF; CDR3 DNA: TGTGCCAGCAGCCTCGGGACGGCGAACACTGAAGCTTTCTTT
V gene: TRBV18; D gene: TRBD1; J gene: TRBJ2-7; clone size: NA; CDR3 protein: CASSGTAFMREQYF; CDR3 DNA: TGTGCCAGCTCCGGGACAGCCTTTATGAGGGAGCAGTACTTC
V gene: TRBV15; D gene: TRBD1; J gene: TRBJ1-2; clone size: NA; CDR3 protein: CATSTGQDYGYTF; CDR3 DNA: TGTGCCACCAGCACGGGACAGGACTATGGCTACACCTTC
V gene: TRBV2; D gene: TRBD1; J gene: TRBJ1-4; clone size: NA; CDR3 protein: CASRPQGAGNEKLFF; CDR3 DNA: TGTGCCAGCAGACCGCAGGGGGCCGGTAATGAAAAACTGTTTTTT
V gene: TRBV7-3; D gene: NA; J gene: TRBJ1-3; clone size: NA; CDR3 protein: CASSFSGTGGNTIYF; CDR3 DNA: TGTGCCAGCAGCTTTTCCGGTACGGGGGGAAACACCATATATTTT
V gene: TRBV5-6; D gene: NA; J gene: TRBJ2-5; clone size: NA; CDR3 protein: CASSWDGQETQYF; CDR3 DNA: TGTGCCAGCAGCTGGGACGGCCAAGAGACCCAGTACTTC
V gene: TRBV2; D gene: NA; J gene: TRBJ2-3; clone size: few; CDR3 protein: CASSGHTADTQYF; CDR3 DNA: TGTGCCAGCAGTGGGCACACCGCAGATACGCAGTATTTT
V gene: TRBV7-9; D gene: NA; J gene: TRBJ2-5; clone size: NA; CDR3 protein: CASSFDVTNQETQYF; CDR3 DNA: TGTGCCAGCAGCTTCGATGTGACAAACCAAGAGACCCAGTACTTC
V gene: TRBV5-1; D gene: NA; J gene: TRBJ1-2; clone size: once; CDR3 protein: CASSLGSGMLTF; CDR3 DNA: TGCGCCAGCAGCTTGGGATCCGGGATGTTGACCTTC
V gene: TRBV7-2; D gene: TRBD1; J gene: TRBJ1-2; clone size: NA; CDR3 protein: CASSSETDRSYGYTF; CDR3 DNA: TGTGCCAGCAGCTCCGAAACGGACAGGAGTTATGGCTACACCTTC
V gene: TRBV12-3/TRBV12-4; D gene: NA; J gene: TRBJ2-3; clone size: NA; CDR3 protein: CASRRLRTDTQYF; CDR3 DNA: TGTGCCTCCCGGAGGCTCCGCACAGATACGCAGTATTTT